The clone carrying this TCR beta chain came up many times. Its target is unknown. The library had UMIs added by 3' ligation of an oligonucleotide to TCR cDNA. Reverse transcription used DNase-treated unsorted total RNA, aiming for about 1 to 1000 ng. This sample stems from a study of naive and memory T cell subsets. Overall study results and limits: The RNA method is potentially sensitive to activation and differentiation changes.

Germline CDR1 reads LNHDA; CDR2 reads SQIVND (reference sequence). Deletions cut 7 bases from V and 2 bases from J, with 13 bases between. There are 14 residues in the CDR3. The SP2 primer and nested alpha and beta constant region primers amplified ligated cDNA in four rounds. TCRdb reanalysed the UMI-ligation and nested PCR reads using MiXCR and keeps one entry per CDR3 protein. Of about 26,000 distinct CDR3 sequences listed, under 6.5% are singletons. The chain carries TRBV19 and TRBJ2-3, with D perhaps being TRBD1 or TRBD2 (5 bases each). What was sequenced was blood. This clonotype was sampled from an adult in good health. CDR3 DNA sequence: TGTGCCAGTACCCCAGAGGGGCTCACAGATACGCAGTATTTT. Encoded protein: CASTPEGLTDTQYF. Based on the CDR3 plus reference TRBV19 and TRBJ2-3, the full variable domain is DGGITQSPKYLFRKEGQNVTLSCEQNLNHDAMYWYRQDPGQGLRLIYYSQIVNDFQKGDIAEGYSVSREKKESFPLTVTSAQKNPTAFYLCASTPEGLTDTQYFGPGTRLTVL.